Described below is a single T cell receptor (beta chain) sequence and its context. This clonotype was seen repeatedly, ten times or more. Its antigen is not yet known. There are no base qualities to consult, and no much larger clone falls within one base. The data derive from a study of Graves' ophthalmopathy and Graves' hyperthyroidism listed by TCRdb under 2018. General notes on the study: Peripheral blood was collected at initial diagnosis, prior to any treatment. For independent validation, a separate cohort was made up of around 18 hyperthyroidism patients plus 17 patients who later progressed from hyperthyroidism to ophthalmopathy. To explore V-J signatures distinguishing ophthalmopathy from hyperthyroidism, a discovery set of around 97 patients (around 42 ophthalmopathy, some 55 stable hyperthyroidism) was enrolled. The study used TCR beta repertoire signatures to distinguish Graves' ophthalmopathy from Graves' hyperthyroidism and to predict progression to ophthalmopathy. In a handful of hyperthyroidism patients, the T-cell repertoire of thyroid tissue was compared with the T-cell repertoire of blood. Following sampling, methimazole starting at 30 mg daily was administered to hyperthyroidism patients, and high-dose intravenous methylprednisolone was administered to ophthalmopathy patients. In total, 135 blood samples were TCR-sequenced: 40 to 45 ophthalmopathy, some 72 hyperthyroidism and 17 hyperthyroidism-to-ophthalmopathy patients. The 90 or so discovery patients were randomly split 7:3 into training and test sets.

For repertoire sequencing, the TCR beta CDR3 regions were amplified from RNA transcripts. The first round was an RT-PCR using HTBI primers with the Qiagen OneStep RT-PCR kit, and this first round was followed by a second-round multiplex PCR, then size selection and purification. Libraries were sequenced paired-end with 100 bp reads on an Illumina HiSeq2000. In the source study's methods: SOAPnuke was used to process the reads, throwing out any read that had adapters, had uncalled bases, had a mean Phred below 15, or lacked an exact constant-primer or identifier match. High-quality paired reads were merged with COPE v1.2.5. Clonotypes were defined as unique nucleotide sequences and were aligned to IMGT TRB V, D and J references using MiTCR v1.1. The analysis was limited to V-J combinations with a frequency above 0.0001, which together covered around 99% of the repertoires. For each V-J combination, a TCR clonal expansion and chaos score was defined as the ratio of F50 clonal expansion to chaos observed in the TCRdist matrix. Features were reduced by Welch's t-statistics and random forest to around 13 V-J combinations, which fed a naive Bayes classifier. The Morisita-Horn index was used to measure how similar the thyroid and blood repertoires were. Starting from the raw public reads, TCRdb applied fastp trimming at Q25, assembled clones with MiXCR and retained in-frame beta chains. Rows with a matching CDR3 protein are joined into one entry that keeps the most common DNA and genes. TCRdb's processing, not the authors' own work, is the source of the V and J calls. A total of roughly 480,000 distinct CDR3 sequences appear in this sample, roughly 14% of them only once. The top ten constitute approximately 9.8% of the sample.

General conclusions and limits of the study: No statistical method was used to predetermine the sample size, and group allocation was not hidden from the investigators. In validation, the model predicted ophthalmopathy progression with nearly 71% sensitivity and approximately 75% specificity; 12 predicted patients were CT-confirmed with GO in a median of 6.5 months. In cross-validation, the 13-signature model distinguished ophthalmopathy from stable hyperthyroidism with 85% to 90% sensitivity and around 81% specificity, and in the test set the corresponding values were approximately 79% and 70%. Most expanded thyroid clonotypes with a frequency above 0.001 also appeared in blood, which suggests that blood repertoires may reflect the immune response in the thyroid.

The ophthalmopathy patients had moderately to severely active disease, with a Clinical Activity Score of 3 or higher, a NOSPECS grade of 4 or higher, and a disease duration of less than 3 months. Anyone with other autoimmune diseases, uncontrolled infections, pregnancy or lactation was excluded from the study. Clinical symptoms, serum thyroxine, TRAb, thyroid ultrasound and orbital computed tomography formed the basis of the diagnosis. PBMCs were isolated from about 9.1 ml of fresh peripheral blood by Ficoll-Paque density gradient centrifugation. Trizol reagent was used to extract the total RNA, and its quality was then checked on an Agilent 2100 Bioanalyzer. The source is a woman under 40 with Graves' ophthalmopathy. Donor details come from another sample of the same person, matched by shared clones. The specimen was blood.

The DNA sequence follows: TGTGCCAGCAAGGAAACGGCGCTTTACTCTGGGGCCAACGTCCTGACTTTC. Its translation reads: CASKETALYSGANVLTF. The rearrangement joined TRBV6-1 to TRBJ2-6; the D gene remains uncertain. V is shortened by 7 bases, J by 0 bases, and the region joining them spans 16 bases. The germline V gene gives CDR1 as MNHNS and CDR2 as SASEGT. The CDR3 runs 17 residues from the cysteine to the phenylalanine. The entry retains the CDR3 DNA only, 51 bases that are in frame from base 1.